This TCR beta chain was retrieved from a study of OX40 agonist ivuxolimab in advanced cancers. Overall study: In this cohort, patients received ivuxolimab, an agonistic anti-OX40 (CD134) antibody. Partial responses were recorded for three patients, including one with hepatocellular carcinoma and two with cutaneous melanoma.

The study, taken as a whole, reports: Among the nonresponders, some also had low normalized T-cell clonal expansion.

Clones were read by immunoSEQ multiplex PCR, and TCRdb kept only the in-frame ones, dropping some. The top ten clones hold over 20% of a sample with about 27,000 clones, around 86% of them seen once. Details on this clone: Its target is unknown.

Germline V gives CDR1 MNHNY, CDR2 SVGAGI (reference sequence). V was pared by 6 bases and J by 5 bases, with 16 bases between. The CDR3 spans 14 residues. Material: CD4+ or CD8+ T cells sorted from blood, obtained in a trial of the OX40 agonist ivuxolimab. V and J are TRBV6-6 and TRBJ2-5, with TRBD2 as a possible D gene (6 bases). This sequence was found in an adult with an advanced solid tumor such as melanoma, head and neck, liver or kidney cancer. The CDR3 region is CASRPRGGGETQYF. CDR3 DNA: TGTGCCAGCAGGCCACGTGGAGGAGGGGAGACCCAGTACTTC.